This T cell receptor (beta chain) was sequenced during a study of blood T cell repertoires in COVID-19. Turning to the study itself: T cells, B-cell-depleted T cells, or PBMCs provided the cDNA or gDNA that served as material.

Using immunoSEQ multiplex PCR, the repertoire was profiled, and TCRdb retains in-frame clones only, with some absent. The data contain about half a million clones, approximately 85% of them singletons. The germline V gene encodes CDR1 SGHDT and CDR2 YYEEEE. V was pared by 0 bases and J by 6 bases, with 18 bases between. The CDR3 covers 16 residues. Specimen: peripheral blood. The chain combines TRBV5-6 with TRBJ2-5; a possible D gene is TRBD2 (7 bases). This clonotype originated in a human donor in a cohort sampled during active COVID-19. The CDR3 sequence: CASSLVSGEGWKTQYF. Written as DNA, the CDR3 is TGTGCCAGCAGCTTGGTGTCAGGGGAGGGATGGAAGACCCAGTACTTC.